The clone carrying this T cell receptor beta chain was picked up a small number of times. Antigen unknown. V was shortened by 1 base and J by 4 bases, with 16 bases between the two germline ends. The CDR3 length is 17 residues. From germline, CDR1 is LGHDT and CDR2 YNNKEL (reference sequence). A TCRbeta library incorporating unique molecular identifiers was prepared. Each CDR3 protein gets one entry after TCRdb re-called the PCR reads with MiXCR. The sample shows about 220,000 distinct CDR3 sequences, approximately 17% of them seen only once. The data were obtained in a study of T-cell reconstitution after alpha-beta-depleted transplantation in children. Findings of the study overall: Several hundred expanded graft clones reportedly supplied alpha-beta T cells about two months after transplant. Diversity and T-cell counts at one year after transplant derived mostly from new T cells.

The rearrangement links TRBV3-1 to TRBJ1-4; possible D gene TRBD1, 5 bases. The origin of this receptor is a male patient between 2 and 15 years old who had a stem cell transplant for acute lymphoblastic leukemia, so the T cells may come from the graft donor. Specimen: PBMCs, mostly from graft donor cells, collected 360 days after TCRalphabeta/CD19-depleted stem cell transplant. The CDR3 loop reads CASSQASRGTVNEKLFF. For the CDR3, the DNA is TGTGCCAGCAGCCAAGCAAGCCGCGGGACGGTTAATGAAAAACTGTTTTTT.